The 22 T cell receptor beta chains below all came from one sample that was sequenced in a study of blood T cell repertoires in COVID-19. Clones were read by immunoSEQ multiplex PCR, and TCRdb kept only the in-frame ones, dropping some. The table includes over 150,000 clones, roughly 83% detected once. The material sequenced was peripheral blood. The origin of the receptors is a middle-aged woman with COVID-19, enrolled during active disease.

This clone was detected only once. CDR3 DNA: TGCAGCGCTACCACCCCGACAGGGTCTGAAAAACTGTTTTTT. Translation gives CSATTPTGSEKLFF. The chain couples TRBV29-1 to TRBJ1-4, with TRBD1 matching over 7 bases. The ends lost 7 bases at V and 7 bases at J; junction bases unmatched: 12. This CDR3 has 14 residues. Germline V lookup: CDR1 SQVTM, CDR2 ANQGSEA.

The V and J genes are TRBV3-1 (or the pseudogene TRBV3-2) and TRBJ1-4; maybe TRBD1 (5 bases). CDR1 is LGHDT and CDR2 is YNNKEL in the germline V gene (reference sequence). V was pared by 3 bases and J by 8 bases, with 13 bases between. The CDR3 extends over 14 amino acids. The CDR3 loop reads CASSHLRRDEKLFF. In DNA, the CDR3 is TGTGCCAGCAGCCATTTAAGGAGGGACGAAAAACTGTTTTTT.

V gene TRBV7-9 combines with J gene TRBJ2-4, with TRBD2 matching over 10 bases. This CDR3 spans 17 amino acids. Trimming cost V 5 bases and J 0 bases; bases outside gene matches: 7. The germline V gene has CDR1 SEHNR and CDR2 FQNEAQ (reference sequence). The CDR3 here is CASSALLAGRAKNIQYF. The CDR3 DNA follows: TGTGCCAGCAGCGCTTTACTAGCGGGGAGAGCCAAAAACATTCAGTACTTC. Complete variable domain (other parts from reference TRBV7-9 and TRBJ2-4): DTGVSQNPRHKITKRGQNVTFRCDPISEHNRLYWYRQTLGQGPEFLTYFQNEAQLEKSRLLSDRFSAERPKGSFSTLEIQRTEQGDSAMYLCASSALLAGRAKNIQYFGAGTRLSVL.

This clone has only one observation. The chain employs TRBV11-2 and TRBJ2-3; D perhaps matches TRBD2 (5 bases). Trimming removed 1 base from V and 3 bases from J, with 17 bases in between. This CDR3 comprises 17 residues. Germline V gene data show CDR1 as SGHAT and CDR2 as FQNNGV. As DNA, the CDR3 is TGTGCCAGCAGCTTAGTTCCCTCGGGCGGGTTGACAGATACGCAGTATTTT. It specifies CASSLVPSGGLTDTQYF.

This chain connects TRBV16 to TRBJ1-6; D unclear. The CDR3 sequence is 12 residues long. V was pared by 0 bases and J by 14 bases, with 8 bases between. Germline V gives CDR1 KGHSY, CDR2 FQNENV. CDR3 sequence (DNA): TGTGCCAGCAGCCAATCTGGAGTAACCCTCCACTTT. This encodes CASSQSGVTLHF.

The J gene is TRBJ1-2, the V gene TRBV3-1 (or the pseudogene TRBV3-2), with TRBD1 identical over 9 bases. Trimming took 1 base from V and 5 from J; bases not matched to a gene: 5. This CDR3 comprises 15 residues. In germline, CDR1 is LGHDT, CDR2 YNNKEL (reference sequence). The CDR3 DNA reads as TGTGCCAGCAGCCAAGTCCAGGACAGGGGATATGGCTACACCTTC. Translation: CASSQVQDRGYGYTF.

CDR3 loop: CASSQDLGGNQPQHF. CDR3 nucleotide sequence: TGTGCCAGCAGCCAAGATCTAGGGGGCAATCAGCCCCAGCATTTT. The chain recombines TRBV3-1 (or the pseudogene TRBV3-2) with TRBJ1-5; weak D call: TRBD1 (5 bases). V was cut by 0 bases and J by 2 bases, with 8 bases left in between. Germline-derived CDR1 and CDR2 are LGHDT and YNNKEL (reference sequence). CDR3 length equals 15 residues.

This rearrangement joins TRBV6-1 to TRBJ1-5; D is unresolved. Trimming took 2 bases from V and 1 from J, leaving 12 bases between them. The CDR3 totals 16 residues. CDR1 is MNHNS, CDR2 SASEGT, per germline. DNA of the CDR3: TGTGCCAGCAGTGAATCCTGGGGAGGGAGCAATCAGCCCCAGCATTTT. Its translation: CASSESWGGSNQPQHF.

The CDR3 loop reads CASSLGGPYGYTF. DNA of the CDR3: TGTGCCAGCAGCTTAGGTGGGCCCTATGGCTACACCTTC. The V gene is TRBV7-9, the J gene TRBJ1-2; D uncertain. V lost 1 base, J lost 4 bases, and 7 bases lay in between. In germline, CDR1 is SEHNR, CDR2 FQNEAQ (reference sequence). This CDR3 is built from 13 residues. Supplemented by reference TRBV7-9 and TRBJ1-2, the full variable domain reads DTGVSQNPRHKITKRGQNVTFRCDPISEHNRLYWYRQTLGQGPEFLTYFQNEAQLEKSRLLSDRFSAERPKGSFSTLEIQRTEQGDSAMYLCASSLGGPYGYTFGSGTRLTVV.

The chain employs TRBV2 and TRBJ1-2; D gene uncertain. This CDR3 contains 12 residues. Germline CDR1 and CDR2: SNHLY and FYNNEI. V dropped 6 bases and J dropped 10 bases, with 15 bases sitting between them. In DNA, the CDR3 is TGTGCCAGCAGCGAGGGTTTTGTGGCCTACACCTTC. Translated: CASSEGFVAYTF.

This clone appeared a few times. The rearrangement joins TRBV25-1 to TRBJ2-1, with 12 bases that match TRBD2. The trim removed 6 bases at V and 7 bases at J, leaving 4 bases unmatched. Germline assignment: CDR1 MGHDK and CDR2 SYGVNS. The CDR3 sequence is 14 residues long. CDR3 sequence: CASRTSGSLNEQFF. The CDR3 DNA follows: TGTGCCAGCAGGACTAGCGGGAGTTTGAATGAGCAGTTCTTC.

This sequence joins TRBV6-6 and TRBJ1-5, with D possibly TRBD1 on 5 matching bases. The CDR3 length is 13 residues. V gave up 6 bases and J gave up 4 bases, with 10 bases separating them. The germline V gene has CDR1 MNHNY and CDR2 SVGAGI (reference sequence). CDR3 nucleotides: TGTGCCAGCAGCCGCCAGGGTAATCAGCCCCAGCATTTT. It is translated as CASSRQGNQPQHF.

This chain links TRBV7-9 with TRBJ2-3; no reliable D call. Germline-derived CDR1 and CDR2 are SEHNR and FQNEAQ (reference sequence). CDR3 size: 13 residues. Between the trimmed V and J ends, which lost 5 bases and 6 bases, there was a span of 12 bases. In DNA, the CDR3 is TGTGCCAGCAGCGCTACCCAGGTTGATACGCAGTATTTT. Translating it yields CASSATQVDTQYF.

The V gene is TRBV7-9, the J gene TRBJ2-1; D is possibly TRBD2 (7 bases). Germline assignment: CDR1 SEHNR and CDR2 FQNEAQ (reference sequence). Trimming stripped 3 bases from V and 2 bases from J, with 14 bases between. CDR3 length: 16 residues. For the CDR3, the DNA is TGTGCCAGCAGCTTCTTCTTAGGGGGGGCCTACAATGAGCAGTTCTTC. Its translation is CASSFFLGGAYNEQFF.

The J gene is TRBJ2-3, the V gene TRBV7-2; tentative D call: TRBD1 (5 bases). Germline V gene sequence: CDR1 SGHTA, CDR2 FQGNSA. The V end was cut by 2 bases, the J end by 6 bases, with 12 bases between. This CDR3 contains 14 residues. The CDR3 sequence is CASSLSQGLDTQYF. The CDR3 DNA sequence: TGTGCCAGCAGCTTATCGCAGGGCTTGGATACGCAGTATTTT.

The CDR3 is CASSRDRVSNQPQHF. CDR3 coding DNA: TGTGCCAGCTCACGAGACAGGGTTAGCAATCAGCCCCAGCATTTT. The chain carries TRBV18 and TRBJ1-5, with TRBD1 identical over 7 bases. The trim removed 4 bases at V and 0 bases at J, leaving 3 bases unmatched. There are 15 residues in the CDR3. CDR1 is KGHSH and CDR2 is LQKENI in the germline V gene.

This clone counts as medium-sized. This rearrangement joins TRBV3-1 (or the pseudogene TRBV3-2) to TRBJ1-1; 7 bases are a match to TRBD1. This CDR3 spans 14 amino acids. Trimming removed 4 bases from V and 4 bases from J; junction bases left unmatched: 6. In germline, CDR1 is LGHDT, CDR2 YNNKEL (reference sequence). The CDR3 spells CASSRARGTTEAFF. The CDR3 bases are TGTGCCAGCAGCCGAGCCAGGGGGACCACTGAAGCTTTCTTT.

This chain connects TRBV19 to TRBJ1-1, with TRBD1 matching over 12 bases. The CDR3 length is 14 residues. The V gene's germline CDR1 is LNHDA and CDR2 SQIVND (reference sequence). The V gene end was trimmed by 5 bases and the J gene end by 8 bases; junction bases not matched to a gene: 6. CDR3 protein: CASSYPGQGAEAFF. The CDR3 DNA follows: TGTGCCAGTAGTTATCCGGGACAGGGGGCCGAAGCTTTCTTT.

The CDR3 loop is CATSDRTGSGQPQHF. The CDR3 nucleotides read TGTGCCACCAGTGATCGGACAGGGTCTGGGCAGCCCCAGCATTTT. The chain combines TRBV24-1 with TRBJ1-5; 8 positions agree with TRBD1. With V trimmed by 3 bases and J by 7 bases, 7 bases remained unmatched. The CDR3 runs to 15 residues. Germline V gene lookup returns CDR1 KGHDR and CDR2 SFDVKD.

This clone was picked up one time. Written as DNA, the CDR3 is TGCGCCAGCAGTGAGGTTCGGACAGGGGGGAATCAGCCCCAGCATTTT. It is translated as CASSEVRTGGNQPQHF. The V gene is TRBV10-2, the J gene TRBJ1-5; 10 nucleotides match TRBD1. V lost 2 bases to trimming and J lost 4 bases; unmatched junction nucleotides: 5. The CDR3 consists of 16 residues. Germline assignment: CDR1 WSHSY and CDR2 SAAADI.

V is TRBV7-2 and J is TRBJ2-7; D not certain. CDR1 is SGHTA and CDR2 is FQGNSA in the germline V gene. Between the trimmed V and J ends, which lost 4 bases and 5 bases, there was a span of 12 bases. This CDR3 spans 13 amino acids. The CDR3 here is CASSSLRGDEQYF. CDR3 bases: TGTGCCAGCAGCTCCCTGCGAGGTGACGAGCAGTACTTC. The variable domain in full, completed from reference TRBV7-2 and TRBJ2-7, reads GAGVSQSPSNKVTEKGKDVELRCDPISGHTALYWYRQSLGQGLEFLIYFQGNSAPDKSGLPSDRFSAERTGGSVSTLTIQRTQQEDSAVYLCASSSLRGDEQYFGPGTRLTVT.

V is TRBV25-1 and J is TRBJ1-5; D not certain. Trimming removed 6 bases at V and 0 bases at J, with 15 bases between. Germline CDR1 is MGHDK and CDR2 is SYGVNS. The CDR3 totals 16 residues. The CDR3: CASSPRVGDSNQPQHF. CDR3 in DNA: TGTGCCAGCAGCCCGAGGGTCGGGGATAGCAATCAGCCCCAGCATTTT.